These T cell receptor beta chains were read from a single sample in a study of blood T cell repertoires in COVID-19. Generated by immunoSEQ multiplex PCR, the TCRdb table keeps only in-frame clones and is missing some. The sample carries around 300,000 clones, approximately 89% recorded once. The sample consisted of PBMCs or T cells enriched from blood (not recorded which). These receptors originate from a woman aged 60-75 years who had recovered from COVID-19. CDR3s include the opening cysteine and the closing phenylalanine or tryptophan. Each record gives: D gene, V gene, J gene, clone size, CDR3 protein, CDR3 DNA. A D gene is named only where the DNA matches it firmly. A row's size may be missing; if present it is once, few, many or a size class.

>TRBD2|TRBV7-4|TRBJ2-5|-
CASSWAPTSGGKTQYF
TGTGCCAGCAGCTGGGCACCGACTAGCGGGGGGAAGACCCAGTACTTC
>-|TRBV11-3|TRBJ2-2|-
CASSFDRQNGELFF
TGTGCCAGCAGCTTCGACCGACAGAACGGGGAGCTGTTTTTT
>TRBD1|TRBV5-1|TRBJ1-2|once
CASSLARQGAGGYTF
TGCGCCAGCAGCTTGGCCCGACAGGGGGCGGGTGGCTACACCTTC
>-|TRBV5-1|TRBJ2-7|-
CASSARGQPLLEQYF
TGCGCCAGCAGCGCGCGGGGGCAACCCCTTCTCGAGCAGTACTTC
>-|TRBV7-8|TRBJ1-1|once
CASSLGYGGSDTEAFF
TGTGCCAGCAGCTTAGGTTATGGGGGCTCGGACACTGAAGCTTTCTTT
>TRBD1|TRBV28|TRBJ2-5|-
CASSSHRGFRETQYF
TGTGCCAGCAGTTCGCACAGGGGATTCAGGGAGACCCAGTACTTC
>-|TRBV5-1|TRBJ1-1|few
CASSLWGLNTEAFF
TGCGCCAGCAGCTTGTGGGGACTCAACACTGAAGCTTTCTTT
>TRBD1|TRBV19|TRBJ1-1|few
CASSRQGLNTEAFF
TGTGCCAGTAGCCGACAGGGCTTGAACACTGAAGCTTTCTTT
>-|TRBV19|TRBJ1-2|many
CASSTTLQVGYGYTF
TGTGCCAGTAGCACAACACTACAGGTGGGCTATGGCTACACCTTC
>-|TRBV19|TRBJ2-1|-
CASSSPPYRTSYNEQFF
TGTGCCAGTAGTAGCCCTCCCTACCGTACTTCCTACAATGAGCAGTTCTTC
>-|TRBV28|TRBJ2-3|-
CASSLCRGF
TGTGCCAGCAGTTTATGCAGGGGCTTT
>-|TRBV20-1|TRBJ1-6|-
CSASLRVDSPLHF
TGCAGTGCTAGTCTCAGGGTTGATTCACCCCTCCACTTT
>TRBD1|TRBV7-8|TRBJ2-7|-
CASSLGGTVSYEQYF
TGTGCCAGCAGCTTAGGTGGGACAGTATCCTACGAGCAGTACTTC
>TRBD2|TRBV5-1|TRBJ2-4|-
CASSLSSSGGASRNIQYF
TGCGCCAGCAGCTTGAGTAGTAGCGGGGGAGCTTCTCGGAACATTCAGTACTTC
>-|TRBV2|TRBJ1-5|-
CASSEALPGDQPQHF
TGTGCCAGCAGTGAAGCGCTTCCAGGTGATCAGCCCCAGCATTTT
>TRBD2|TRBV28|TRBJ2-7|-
CASSLGWEGFYEQYF
TGTGCCAGCAGTTTGGGATGGGAGGGTTTCTACGAGCAGTACTTC
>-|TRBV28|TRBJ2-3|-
CASSLPRSPDTQYF
TGTGCCAGCAGTTTACCAAGGAGCCCAGATACGCAGTATTTT
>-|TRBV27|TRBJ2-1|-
CASSSPRRGSHNEQFF
TGTGCCAGCAGTTCCCCCCGCCGGGGGTCCCACAATGAGCAGTTCTTC
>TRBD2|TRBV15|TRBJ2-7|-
CATSRGGTSAYEQYF
TGTGCCACCAGCAGAGGGGGGACTAGCGCGTACGAGCAGTACTTC
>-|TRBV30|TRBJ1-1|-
CAWSGLTGLTEAFF
TGTGCCTGGAGTGGTTTGACGGGTCTAACTGAAGCTTTCTTT
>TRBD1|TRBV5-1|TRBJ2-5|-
CASSLSGQKETQYF
TGCGCCAGCAGCTTATCGGGACAGAAAGAGACCCAGTACTTC
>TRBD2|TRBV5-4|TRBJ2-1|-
CASSLLAGGNSEGQFF
TGTGCCAGCAGCTTATTAGCGGGAGGGAATTCGGAAGGGCAGTTCTTC
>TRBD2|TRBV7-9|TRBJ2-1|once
CASSPRASGGNEQFF
TGTGCCAGCAGCCCCAGGGCTAGCGGGGGGAATGAGCAGTTCTTC
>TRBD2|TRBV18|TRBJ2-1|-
CASSFKLAESYNEQFF
TGTGCCAGCTCTTTTAAACTAGCGGAATCGTACAATGAGCAGTTCTTC
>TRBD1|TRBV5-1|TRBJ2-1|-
CASSSRTGRGNEQFF
TGCGCCAGCAGCTCTCGGACAGGAAGGGGGAATGAGCAGTTCTTC
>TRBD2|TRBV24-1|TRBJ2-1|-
CATDGGDNEQFF
TGTGCCACCGACGGGGGGGACAATGAGCAGTTCTTC
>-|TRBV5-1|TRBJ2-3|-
CASSLQALGTDTQYF
TGCGCCAGCAGCTTACAGGCCTTGGGCACAGATACGCAGTATTTT
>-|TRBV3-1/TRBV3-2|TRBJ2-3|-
CASSQVASERSTDTQYF
TGTGCCAGCAGCCAAGTGGCTAGCGAACGTAGCACAGATACGCAGTATTTT
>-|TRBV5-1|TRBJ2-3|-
CASSPGTTTDTQYF
TGCGCCAGCAGCCCCGGGACAACGACAGATACGCAGTATTTT
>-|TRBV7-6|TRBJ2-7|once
CASSLERSYEQYF
TGTGCCAGCAGCTTAGAACGGAGCTACGAGCAGTACTTC
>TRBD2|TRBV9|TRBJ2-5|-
CASSVGLAGARRETQYF
TGTGCCAGCAGCGTGGGACTAGCGGGGGCCCGGAGGGAGACCCAGTACTTC
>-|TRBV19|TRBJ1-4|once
CASRHQASEKLFF
TGTGCCAGTAGGCATCAGGCAAGTGAAAAACTGTTTTTT
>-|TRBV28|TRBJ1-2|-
CASSLGGAYGYTF
TGTGCCAGCAGTTTAGGGGGGGCATATGGCTACACCTTC
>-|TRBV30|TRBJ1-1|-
CAWSVSGVNTEAFF
TGTGCCTGGAGTGTTTCCGGAGTGAACACTGAAGCTTTCTTT
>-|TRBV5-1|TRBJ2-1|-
CASNLGQGYNEQFF
TGCGCCAGCAACCTAGGACAAGGCTATAATGAGCAGTTCTTC
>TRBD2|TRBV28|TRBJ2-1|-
CASRLAGGYDNEQFF
TGTGCCAGCAGGTTAGCGGGGGGGTACGACAATGAGCAGTTCTTC
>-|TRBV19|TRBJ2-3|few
CASTTLQGFDTDTQYF
TGTGCCAGTACCACTTTGCAGGGCTTCGACACAGATACGCAGTATTTT
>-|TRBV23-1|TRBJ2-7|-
CASSQYRARDPTYEQYF
TGCGCCAGCAGTCAATATAGGGCGAGGGATCCTACCTACGAGCAGTACTTC
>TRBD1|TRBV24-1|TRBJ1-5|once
CATSESTGGPSNQPQHF
TGTGCCACCAGTGAGTCAACAGGGGGCCCGAGCAATCAGCCCCAGCATTTT
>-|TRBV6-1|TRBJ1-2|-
CASSEAGGYGYTF
TGTGCCAGCAGTGAAGCAGGGGGCTATGGCTACACCTTC
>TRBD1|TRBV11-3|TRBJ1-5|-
CASSPGQGTEQPQHF
TGTGCCAGCAGCCCAGGACAGGGAACGGAACAGCCCCAGCATTTT
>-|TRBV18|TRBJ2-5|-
CASSPRVRETQYF
TGTGCCAGCTCACCGCGGGTACGAGAGACCCAGTACTTC
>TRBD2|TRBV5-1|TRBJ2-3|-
CASSIGTSGITDTQYF
TGCGCCAGCAGCATAGGGACTAGCGGGATTACAGATACGCAGTATTTT